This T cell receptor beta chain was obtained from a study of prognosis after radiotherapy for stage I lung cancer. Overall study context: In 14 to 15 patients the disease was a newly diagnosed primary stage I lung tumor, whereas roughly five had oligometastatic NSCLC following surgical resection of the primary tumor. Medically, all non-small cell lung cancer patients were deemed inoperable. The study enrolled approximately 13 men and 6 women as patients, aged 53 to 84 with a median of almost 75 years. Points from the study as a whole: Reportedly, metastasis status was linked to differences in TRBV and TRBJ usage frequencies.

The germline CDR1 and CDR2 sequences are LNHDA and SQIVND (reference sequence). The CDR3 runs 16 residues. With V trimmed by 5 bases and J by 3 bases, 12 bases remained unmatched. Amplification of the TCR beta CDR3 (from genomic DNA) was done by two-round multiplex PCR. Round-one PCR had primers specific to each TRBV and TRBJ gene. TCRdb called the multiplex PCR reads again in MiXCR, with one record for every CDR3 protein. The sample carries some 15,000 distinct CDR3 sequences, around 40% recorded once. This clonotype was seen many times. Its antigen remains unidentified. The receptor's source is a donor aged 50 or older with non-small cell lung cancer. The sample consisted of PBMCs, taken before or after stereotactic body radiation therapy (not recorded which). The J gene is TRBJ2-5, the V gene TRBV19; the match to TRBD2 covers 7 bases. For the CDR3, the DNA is TGTGCCAGTAGTGTGATTAGCGGGCGAGGGGAAGAGACCCAGTACTTC. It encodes CASSVISGRGEETQYF.